One and the same sample provided the 13 T cell receptor beta chains below, sequenced in a study of cytomegalovirus exposure and HLA in healthy donors (dated by TCRdb to the late 2010s). Libraries were prepared through the immunoSEQ multiplex PCR assay. For the multiplex PCR, a mixture combining 60 forward primers for TCR Vbeta segments and 13 reverse primers for TCR Jbeta segments was used. In its TCRdb copy, this immuneACCESS table keeps in-frame sequences only and misses some clones. Where compared with another copy, unresolved V genes explain less than half of these, and the others have no known cause. This sample is represented by some 130,000 clones; 75% to 85% of them were singletons. Of the sample, more than 3% is held by the ten largest clones. The sample consisted of PBMCs. The receptor source for this set is a male donor in good health and CMV-seronegative.

The chain couples TRBV9 to TRBJ2-7; possibly TRBD1 for D (6 bases). The CDR3 length is 19 residues. V was cut by 0 bases and J by 1 base, with 23 bases left in between. CDR1 is SGDLS, CDR2 YYNGEE, per germline. CDR3 residues: CASSVAVPGAARVSYEQYF. In nucleotides, the CDR3 is TGTGCCAGCAGCGTAGCTGTTCCAGGGGCGGCTAGGGTGTCCTACGAGCAGTACTTC.

The chain has TRBV6-6 and TRBJ2-2; D is unresolved. The CDR3 has 14 amino acids. Trimming took off 5 bases at V and 5 bases at J, with 12 bases between the two ends. CDR1 MNHNY and CDR2 SVGAGI come from the germline V gene (reference sequence). The CDR3 bases are TGTGCCAGCAGTACCTCGGGTGAGACCGGGGAGCTGTTTTTT. Its protein product is CASSTSGETGELFF.

The chain links TRBV6-5 to TRBJ1-2; tentatively, D is TRBD1 (6 bases). The V end lost 5 bases, the J end lost 5 bases, and 12 bases lay between the germline ends. This CDR3 contains 13 residues. Germline V gene data show CDR1 as MNHEY and CDR2 as SVGAGI. The CDR3 here is CASSPGQWYGYTF. The CDR3 nucleotides are TGTGCCAGCAGTCCGGGACAATGGTATGGCTACACCTTC.

The rearrangement joins TRBV30 to TRBJ1-1; D not certain. Per germline, CDR1 GTSNPN and CDR2 SVGIG (reference sequence). CDR3 size: 14 residues. The V end was cut by 2 bases, the J end by 0 bases, with 10 bases between. In DNA form, the CDR3 reads TGTGCCTGGAGTCCGGGTCTGTTGAACACTGAAGCTTTCTTT. As protein: CAWSPGLLNTEAFF.

The chain joins TRBV5-1 to TRBJ2-1; 7 nucleotides line up with TRBD2. The CDR3 loop spans 17 amino acids. V shed 1 base and J 8 bases; nucleotides not matched to a gene: 15. Germline CDR1 SGHRS, CDR2 YFSETQ. CDR3 residues: CASSLIKAGTHSDEQFF. The CDR3 nucleotides are TGCGCCAGCAGCTTGATTAAAGCGGGAACGCACAGCGATGAGCAGTTCTTC. Full variable domain (outside the CDR3, taken from reference TRBV5-1 and TRBJ2-1): KAGVTQTPRYLIKTRGQQVTLSCSPISGHRSVSWYQQTPGQGLQFLFEYFSETQRNKGNFPGRFSGRQFSNSRSEMNVSTLELGDSALYLCASSLIKAGTHSDEQFFGPGTRLTVL.

This clone occurred a few times. A read error may produce the germline difference seen at one junction end. The J gene is TRBJ1-1, the V gene TRBV30, with 9 positions matching TRBD1. The CDR3 consists of 14 residues. CDR1 is GTSNPN and CDR2 is SVGIG in the germline V gene (reference sequence). The CDR3 is CTWSTGTGRRKAFF. CDR3 sequence (DNA): TGTACCTGGAGTACCGGGACAGGGCGTAGGAAAGCTTTCTTT.

This clone showed up just once. For the CDR3, the DNA is TGTGCCAGCAGCCAAGATACCGGGACAGGGGGCTACGAGCAGTACTTC. Translation gives CASSQDTGTGGYEQYF. The chain uses TRBV4-2 and TRBJ2-5, with TRBD1 identical over 11 bases. The DNA end is more similar to TRBJ2-7, so the J call may be wrong. Germline-derived CDR1 and CDR2 are LGHNA and YNFKEQ. The CDR3 contains 16 residues.

The rearrangement links TRBV5-1 to TRBJ1-3; D not certain. CDR1 and CDR2 from the germline V gene are SGHRS and YFSETQ. The ends were cut back, 0 bases at V and 0 bases at J, with 10 bases in the middle. This CDR3 has 16 residues. The CDR3 DNA sequence: TGCGCCAGCAGCTTGGATAGAGCGTTCTCTGGAAACACCATATATTTT. This encodes CASSLDRAFSGNTIYF.

The chain links TRBV15 to TRBJ2-7; TRBD2 matches 8 bases. This CDR3 comprises 15 residues. V shed 5 bases and J 5 bases; nucleotides not matched to a gene: 11. Germline V CDR1 and CDR2: LNHNV, YYDKDF (reference sequence). Here the CDR3 reads CATSDPRAGGDEQYF. The CDR3 DNA reads TGTGCCACCAGCGATCCGAGGGCGGGGGGAGACGAGCAGTACTTC.

The V gene is TRBV19, the J gene TRBJ1-5; TRBD1 aligns across 10 bases. Per germline, CDR1 LNHDA and CDR2 SQIVND (reference sequence). The junction had 7 bases not matched to a gene; V was cut back by 7 bases and J by 7 bases. There are 14 residues in the CDR3. The CDR3 coding sequence is TGTGCCAGTAACCACGGGACAGGGGTCCAGCCCCAGCATTTT. Its translation is CASNHGTGVQPQHF. Supplemented by reference TRBV19 and TRBJ1-5, the full variable domain reads DGGITQSPKYLFRKEGQNVTLSCEQNLNHDAMYWYRQDPGQGLRLIYYSQIVNDFQKGDIAEGYSVSREKKESFPLTVTSAQKNPTAFYLCASNHGTGVQPQHFGDGTRLSIL.

V is TRBV28 and J is TRBJ2-3, with 9 positions matching TRBD1. Germline loops: CDR1 MDHEN, CDR2 SYDVKM. This CDR3 has 14 residues. Losses at the gene ends were 10 bases for V and 3 bases for J; bases not matched to a gene: 8. DNA for the CDR3: TGTGCCATAAACACAGGGGGCGTGACAGATACGCAGTATTTT. Translation: CAINTGGVTDTQYF.

DNA of the CDR3: TGTGCCAGCAGGGGACAGGGGAATCAGCCCCAGCATTTT. Translating it yields CASRGQGNQPQHF. This chain joins TRBV7-7 and TRBJ1-5; 10 bases agree with TRBD1. Germline trimming cut 6 bases from V and 4 bases from J; bases unmatched to any gene: 0. The germline V gene encodes CDR1 SSHAT and CDR2 FNYEAQ (reference sequence). The CDR3 has 13 amino acids.

The rearrangement joins TRBV6-5 to TRBJ2-1; D ambiguous. The V end lost 0 bases, the J end lost 5 bases, and 11 bases lay between the germline ends. This CDR3 comprises 15 residues. Germline V CDR1 and CDR2: MNHEY, SVGAGI. CDR3 coding DNA: TGTGCCAGCAGTTACTCGTTCCAACTTCACAATGAGCAGTTCTTC. This sequence encodes CASSYSFQLHNEQFF.